These 23 T cell receptor beta chains came from one sample sequenced in a study of Tregs in tolerant kidney transplant recipients. TCRdb's table, derived via immunoSEQ multiplex PCR, lists solely in-frame clones and lacks some. Recorded here are over 25,000 clones; the top ten clones represent about 8.1%. The sample was CD8+ T cells from blood, taken before the transplant. These receptor sequences come from a human donor who received a combined kidney and bone marrow transplant.

Regarding this clone: The read terminates 3 residues before the CDR3 end, so the remaining end is supplied by the germline J gene. The identical CDR3 is also encoded by other nucleotide sequences in the sample. The chain employs TRBV19 and TRBJ2-7; weak D call: TRBD1 (6 bases). This CDR3 has 18 residues. With 3 bases removed from V and 2 bases from J, the gap between germline ends came to 23 bases. Germline V gene data show CDR1 as LNHDA and CDR2 as SQIVND (reference sequence). The DNA read from the CDR3 is TGTGCCAGTAGTATTTCGACAGGAGCCTATCAAGATCCCTACGAG. Translated: CASSISTGAYQDPYE. The full CDR3 sequence reads CASSISTGAYQDPYEQYF. Full variable domain (remainder filled in from reference TRBV19 and TRBJ2-7): DGGITQSPKYLFRKEGQNVTLSCEQNLNHDAMYWYRQDPGQGLRLIYYSQIVNDFQKGDIAEGYSVSREKKESFPLTVTSAQKNPTAFYLCASSISTGAYQDPYEQYFGPGTRLTVT.

A word on this clone: The CDR3 extends 3 residues past the end of the read, so its final part is completed from the germline J gene. The J gene is TRBJ1-1, the V gene TRBV7-6; D is uncertain. With 0 bases removed from V and 7 bases from J, the gap between germline ends came to 6 bases. The germline V gene has CDR1 SGHVS and CDR2 FNYEAQ. The CDR3 has 12 residues. The CDR3 protein is CASSLASDEAFF. CDR3 DNA, as far as it was read: TGTGCCAGCAGCTTAGCCAGTGATGAA.

For this clone: The read falls 3 residues short of the CDR3 end, and the missing part is taken from the germline J gene. The chain has TRBV6-2 or TRBV6-3 and TRBJ2-7; D remains ambiguous. CDR3 length equals 12 residues. The germline V and J ends were trimmed by 2 bases and 2 bases, with 4 bases remaining between them. Germline values: CDR1 MNHEY, CDR2 SVGEGT. Partial CDR3 DNA: TGTGCCAGCAGTTACGCGCCCTACGAG. This encodes CASSYAPYE. The whole CDR3 protein reads CASSYAPYEQYF.

As regards this clone: The CDR3 extends 3 residues past the end of the read, so its final part is completed from the germline J gene. The chain links TRBV19 to TRBJ2-7; 7 bases map to TRBD1. The V gene's germline CDR1 is LNHDA and CDR2 SQIVND (reference sequence). The V and J ends lost 3 bases and 2 bases, in that order; junction bases with no gene match: 7. The CDR3 contains 15 residues. CDR3 DNA (partial): TGTGCCAGTAGTATTGACAGGGAAGGGGCCTACGAG. This sequence encodes CASSIDREGAYE. The CDR3 as a whole reads CASSIDREGAYEQYF. The variable domain in full, with the rest retrieved from reference TRBV19 and TRBJ2-7, is DGGITQSPKYLFRKEGQNVTLSCEQNLNHDAMYWYRQDPGQGLRLIYYSQIVNDFQKGDIAEGYSVSREKKESFPLTVTSAQKNPTAFYLCASSIDREGAYEQYFGPGTRLTVT.

About this clone itself: The read terminates 3 residues before the CDR3 end, so the remaining end is supplied by the germline J gene. This rearrangement joins TRBV7-9 to TRBJ2-7; 11 nucleotides agree with TRBD2. This CDR3 is 15 amino acids long. V was clipped by 6 bases and J by 2 bases; unmatched bases: 6. Germline CDR1 is SEHNR and CDR2 is FQNEAQ (reference sequence). The CDR3 DNA, read in part, is TGTGCCAGCAGTTCTAGCGGGGGGTCTACCTACGAG. Translation: CASSSSGGSTYE. The whole CDR3 protein is CASSSSGGSTYEQYF.

With respect to this clone: The sequence runs out 3 residues before the end of the CDR3; the remainder is reconstructed from the germline J gene. The gene calls are TRBV16 and TRBJ1-3; maybe TRBD1 (5 bases). CDR1 and CDR2 from the germline V gene are KGHSY and FQNENV. The CDR3 is 13 amino acids. CDR3 sequence: CASSQSRGRGIYF. The CDR3 DNA, read in part, is TGTGCCAGCAGCCAATCTCGGGGCCGGGGG.

About this clone itself: The read stops 3 residues short of the end of the CDR3; the missing end is completed from the germline J gene. This chain links TRBV19 with TRBJ2-2; no firm D call. The CDR3 covers 12 residues. With 8 bases removed from V and 3 bases from J, the gap between germline ends came to 7 bases. CDR1 and CDR2 from the germline V gene are LNHDA and SQIVND (reference sequence). The part of the CDR3 DNA that was read is TGTGCCAGTTCGTTTGACACCGGGGAG. Translating it yields CASSFDTGE. Given in full, the CDR3 is CASSFDTGELFF. The full variable domain, in which reference TRBV19 and TRBJ2-2 provide the parts outside the CDR3, is DGGITQSPKYLFRKEGQNVTLSCEQNLNHDAMYWYRQDPGQGLRLIYYSQIVNDFQKGDIAEGYSVSREKKESFPLTVTSAQKNPTAFYLCASSFDTGELFFGEGSRLTVL.

In the case of this clone: The read stops 3 residues short of the end of the CDR3; the missing end is completed from the germline J gene. The chain employs TRBV2 and TRBJ1-2; no clear D. V lost 8 bases, J lost 3 bases, and 7 bases lay in between. Germline CDR1 and CDR2: SNHLY and FYNNEI. This CDR3 comprises 11 residues. The sequenced part of the CDR3 DNA is TGTGCCAGCCGAACTGACTATGGC. Translated, it gives CASRTDYG. The complete CDR3 reads CASRTDYGYTF.

A remark on this clone: The sequence runs out 3 residues before the end of the CDR3; the remainder is reconstructed from the germline J gene. This sequence joins TRBV7-6 and TRBJ1-2; D is unclear. The germline V and J ends were trimmed by 4 bases and 6 bases, with 12 bases remaining between them. The CDR3 has 13 amino acids. CDR1 is SGHVS, CDR2 FNYEAQ, per germline. CDR3 bases read: TGTGCCAGCAGCTGGAGGCGGGGAGATGGC. Its protein product is CASSWRRGDG. The entire CDR3 reads CASSWRRGDGYTF.

As for this clone: The missing CDR3 end, 3 residues past where the read stops, is filled in from the germline J gene. The chain is built from TRBV7-2 and TRBJ2-7; D gene ambiguous. The length of the CDR3 is 12 residues. Trimming left V 3 bases short and J 6 bases short, with 9 bases between. CDR1 and CDR2 (germline): SGHTA, FQGNSA. CDR3 region: CASSLGPLEQYF. The covered CDR3 bases are TGTGCCAGCAGCTTGGGCCCCCTCGAG.

To note about this clone: The read is 3 residues too short to cover the CDR3 end, so that end is filled in from the germline J gene. This rearrangement joins TRBV7-8 to TRBJ2-3; D unclear. The CDR3 is made up of 17 amino acids. The V gene's germline CDR1 is SGHVS and CDR2 FQNEAQ. V lost 2 bases and J lost 0, with 15 bases in between. The CDR3 region is CASSLTRQTASTDTQYF. Partial CDR3 DNA: TGTGCCAGCAGCTTAACGAGACAAACCGCTAGCACAGATACG.

With regard to this clone: Read coverage stops 3 residues before the CDR3 terminus; the germline J gene supplies the remainder. The J gene is TRBJ2-7, the V gene TRBV6-1, with D hard to call. CDR1 is MNHNS, CDR2 SASEGT, per germline. The CDR3 sequence is 12 residues long. Trimming removed 3 bases from V and 2 bases from J, with 5 bases in between. The CDR3 reads CASSEGPYEQYF. CDR3 DNA, as far as it was read: TGTGCCAGCAGTGAGGGCCCCTACGAG.

Notes on this clone: The read gets to within 3 residues of the CDR3 end, and the germline J gene fills in the rest. The chain is built from TRBV5-6 and TRBJ2-1, with TRBD1 matching over 10 bases. The germline gives CDR1 SGHDT, CDR2 YYEEEE. This CDR3 is built from 13 residues. With 2 bases clipped from V and 8 bases from J, the junction kept 1 base outside the gene matches. This chain's CDR3 is CASSFGTGDEQFF. CDR3 DNA (partial): TGTGCCAGCAGCTTTGGGACAGGGGATGAG.

The CDR3 protein is CASSPGERGYTF. CDR3 DNA (partial): TGTGCCAGCAGCCCCGGGGAGCGGGGC. The rearrangement links TRBV7-9 to TRBJ1-2; D is unresolved. With the read ending 3 residues before the CDR3 end, the germline J gene is used to fill in that end. The CDR3 consists of 12 residues. Germline values: CDR1 SEHNR, CDR2 FQNEAQ (reference sequence).

On this clone: The sequence runs out 3 residues before the end of the CDR3; the remainder is reconstructed from the germline J gene. V and J are TRBV19 and TRBJ1-1; 8 nucleotides match TRBD1. This CDR3 comprises 14 residues. The germline CDR1 and CDR2 sequences are LNHDA and SQIVND (reference sequence). The trim removed 4 bases at V and 1 base at J, leaving 2 bases unmatched. The CDR3 bases that were read are TGTGCCAGTAGTACCGGGACAGGGAACACTGAA. This encodes CASSTGTGNTE. The full CDR3 sequence reads CASSTGTGNTEAFF.

Note on this clone: Sequencing ends 3 residues short of the CDR3 end; the germline J gene provides the rest. The rearrangement joins TRBV5-1 to TRBJ2-1, with TRBD1 matching over 9 bases. Germline V CDR1 and CDR2: SGHRS, YFSETQ. Germline trimming cut 1 base from V and 4 bases from J; bases unmatched to any gene: 12. The CDR3 loop spans 18 amino acids. CDR3 bases read: TGCGCCAGCAGCTTGACGACCTCCGGACAGGGGTATTACAATGAG. It yields the protein CASSLTTSGQGYYNE. The entire CDR3 is CASSLTTSGQGYYNEQFF.

As concerns this clone: The CDR3 end lies 3 residues beyond the end of the read and is filled in from the germline J gene. The V call is TRBV2, the J call TRBJ2-7, with 9 bases that match TRBD2. This CDR3 region has 15 residues. Germline V gives CDR1 SNHLY, CDR2 FYNNEI. V dropped 1 base and J dropped 0; count of bases not matched to a gene: 1. Incomplete CDR3 DNA: TGTGCCAGCAGTGAAGGCGGGGGGGCCTCCTACGAG. It encodes CASSEGGGASYE. The complete CDR3 protein is CASSEGGGASYEQYF. Variable domain in full (rest from reference TRBV2 and TRBJ2-7): EPEVTQTPSHQVTQMGQEVILRCVPISNHLYFYWYRQILGQKVEFLVSFYNNEISEKSEIFDDQFSVERPDGSNFTLKIRSTKLEDSAMYFCASSEGGGASYEQYFGPGTRLTVT.

Remarks on this clone: The missing CDR3 end, 3 residues past where the read stops, is filled in from the germline J gene. The chain combines TRBV20-1 with TRBJ2-5; TRBD2 aligns across 11 bases. Per the germline V gene, CDR1 is DFQATT and CDR2 is SNEGSKA (reference sequence). Trimming at V came to 1 base and at J to 5 bases, leaving 6 bases not matched to a gene. The CDR3 contains 15 residues. The CDR3 loop is CSARGSGGAMETQYF. The covered CDR3 bases are TGCAGTGCTAGAGGTAGCGGGGGGGCGATGGAGACC.

A word on this clone: The observed sequence ends 3 residues before the CDR3 terminus, with the missing tail filled in from the germline J gene. The chain carries TRBV5-6 and TRBJ2-7, with D possibly being TRBD1 or TRBD2 (5 bases each). Trimming left V 4 bases short and J 0 bases short, with 11 bases between. CDR3 length: 14 residues. CDR1 is SGHDT and CDR2 is YYEEEE in the germline V gene. CDR3 protein: CASSGHGSSYEQYF. The sequenced part of the CDR3 DNA is TGTGCCAGCAGCGGACATGGGAGCTCCTACGAG.

The CDR3 DNA, read in part, is TGCAGTGCTAGTCCGGGACAAGATTATCAGCCC. It encodes CSASPGQDYQP. The entire CDR3 reads CSASPGQDYQPQHF. The chain recombines TRBV20-1 with TRBJ1-5, with TRBD1 as a possible D gene (6 bases). The sequenced fragment ends 3 residues before the CDR3 boundary, so the rest is inferred from the germline J gene. From germline, CDR1 is DFQATT and CDR2 SNEGSKA (reference sequence). The CDR3 consists of 14 residues. Trimming took 3 bases from V and 5 from J, leaving 14 bases between them.

As concerns this clone: The read finishes 3 residues shy of the CDR3 end, and the germline J gene is used to complete it. The chain joins TRBV7-6 to TRBJ2-5; D is ambiguous. The CDR3 length is 13 residues. Germline V CDR1 and CDR2: SGHVS, FNYEAQ. V lost 6 bases and J lost 1, with 9 bases in between. CDR3 bases read: TGTGCCAGCAGTTCGGTGTTCCAAGAGACC. Protein sequence: CASSSVFQET. From start to end, the CDR3 is CASSSVFQETQYF. Supplemented by reference TRBV7-6 and TRBJ2-5, the full variable domain reads GAGVSQSPRYKVTKRGQDVALRCDPISGHVSLYWYRQALGQGPEFLTYFNYEAQQDKSGLPNDRFSAERPEGSISTLTIQRTEQRDSAMYRCASSSVFQETQYFGPGTRLLVL.

As for this clone: The CDR3 goes on 3 residues after the read ends, and that part is filled in from the germline J gene. This chain uses TRBV18 with TRBJ2-3, with TRBD2 matching over 8 bases. Germline V gives CDR1 KGHSH, CDR2 LQKENI. With V trimmed by 5 bases and J by 2 bases, 21 bases remained unmatched. The CDR3 extends over 20 amino acids. CDR3 region: CASSGSGAPAVAGYTDTQYF. Incomplete CDR3 DNA: TGTGCCAGCTCAGGGTCAGGGGCCCCCGCGGTAGCGGGGTACACAGATACG.

A word on this clone: The read comes to an end 3 residues before the CDR3 does, leaving the germline J gene to fill in the end. The chain couples TRBV7-2 to TRBJ1-2, with D possibly being TRBD1 (5 bases). This CDR3 has 14 residues. CDR1 is SGHTA and CDR2 is FQGNSA in the germline V gene. Trimming removed 4 bases from V and 5 bases from J, with 14 bases in between. This chain's CDR3 is CASSWDSQGYGYTF. CDR3 DNA (partial): TGTGCCAGCAGCTGGGACTCCCAAGGATATGGC.